This T cell receptor (beta chain) was found in a study of early T cells in non-severe SARS-CoV-2 infection. Study at large: The chains were unpaired, and the sequenced material was bulk RNA from unsorted whole blood. Study outcomes and limitations: Matching with VDJdb favored anti-spike CD8 responses (missing private and CD4 specificities).

This clonotype was seen a handful of times. The antigen is unknown. The protocol attached unique molecular identifiers to individual cDNA molecules. From the 5' RACE reads, TCRdb called clonotypes with MiXCR, one entry per CDR3 protein. Of approximately 68,000 distinct CDR3 sequences in the sample, roughly 9.1% were seen once. The CDR3 has 13 amino acids. V was trimmed by 4 bases and J by 4 bases, leaving 10 bases between them. Germline V gene lookup returns CDR1 SGHKS and CDR2 YYEKEE (reference sequence). The receptor's source is an adult who was a healthcare worker with PCR-confirmed SARS-CoV-2 infection or an uninfected control (not recorded which). The sample in question was whole blood, obtained at baseline. The chain uses TRBV5-5 and TRBJ2-3; maybe TRBD2 (5 bases). The CDR3 reads CASSPGAADTQYF. The DNA of the CDR3 is TGTGCCAGCAGCCCTGGAGCGGCAGATACGCAGTATTTT.